The 32 T cell receptor beta chains in this list originate from one sample, sequenced in a study of human T cells and chemical hapten exposure. TCRdb recomputed calls from the RACE reads with MiXCR, one row per CDR3 protein. In the table there are more than 150,000 distinct CDR3 sequences, roughly 30% of which are singletons. The sample's time point: pre-sensitization, week 0. Regarding treatment: therapeutic diphenylcyclopropenone sensitization with weekly scalp DPC. The sample here was whole blood, taken in connection with sensitization to the hapten diphenylcyclopropenone (DPC). Source of these receptors: a woman aged 25 to 45 with alopecia areata. Some clones in this sample may be carry-over from other donors' samples.

This clonotype was detected only a few times. V is TRBV9 and J is TRBJ2-1; 8 bases are a match to TRBD2. This CDR3 is 16 amino acids long. The germline V gene encodes CDR1 SGDLS and CDR2 YYNGEE. V dropped 1 base and J dropped 6; count of bases not matched to a gene: 9. The CDR3 spells CASSVTGGLGANEQFF. The CDR3 DNA reads as TGTGCCAGCAGCGTAACCGGGGGACTAGGTGCCAATGAGCAGTTCTTC.

In its sample, this clonotype was seen once. CDR3 sequence reads: CASSYSFQPGGEQFF. For the CDR3, the DNA is TGTGCCAGCAGTTACTCTTTCCAGCCCGGGGGTGAGCAGTTCTTC. This chain links TRBV6-5 with TRBJ2-1, with a weak D call TRBD2 (6 bases). The CDR3 runs to 15 residues. Germline V gives CDR1 MNHEY, CDR2 SVGAGI. The ends were cut back, 0 bases at V and 9 bases at J, with 15 bases in the middle.

The rearrangement links TRBV7-2 to TRBJ1-1, with a weak D call TRBD1 (6 bases). V was shortened by 5 bases and J by 7 bases, with 23 bases between the two germline ends. The length of the CDR3 is 16 residues. The V gene's germline CDR1 is SGHTA and CDR2 FQGNSA. The CDR3 nucleotides are TGTGCCAGCAGCCCGGTGATGGGGGGCGCGAGCCTTGAAGCTTTCTTT. Amino acid sequence: CASSPVMGGASLEAFF.

V is TRBV4-1 and J is TRBJ2-3, with 7 bases matching TRBD2. Germline V gene lookup returns CDR1 MGHRA and CDR2 YSYEKL. After removal of 2 bases from V and 2 bases from J, the junction contained 4 bases not matched to a gene. CDR3 length: 15 amino acids. The CDR3 DNA reads as TGCGCCAGCAGCCAACCTGCGGGAGACACAGATACGCAGTATTTT. Its protein is CASSQPAGDTDTQYF.

The chain combines TRBV24-1 with TRBJ1-2; D is ambiguous. Trimming took off 9 bases at V and 6 bases at J, with 10 bases between the two ends. From germline, CDR1 is KGHDR and CDR2 SFDVKD. The CDR3 contains 11 residues. The CDR3 spells CATPKEDGYTF. The DNA for the CDR3 is TGTGCCACCCCAAAGGAAGATGGCTACACCTTC.

The genes are TRBV29-1 and TRBJ2-3; 11 nucleotides agree with TRBD2. Per germline, CDR1 SQVTM and CDR2 ANQGSEA. The CDR3 length is 13 residues. Germline trimming cut 4 bases from V and 5 bases from J; bases unmatched to any gene: 2. The DNA for the CDR3 is TGCAGCGTTGGACTAGCGGGGCGAGATACGCAGTATTTT. Protein: CSVGLAGRDTQYF.

The chain couples TRBV10-2 to TRBJ1-1; a possible D gene is TRBD1 (5 bases). Looked up from germline, CDR1 is WSHSY and CDR2 is SAAADI. The CDR3 has 15 amino acids. With 7 bases removed from V and 1 base from J, the gap between germline ends came to 16 bases. CDR3 bases: TGCGCCAGCATTGATTTTGGGACGGAGAACACTGAAGCTTTCTTT. Protein sequence: CASIDFGTENTEAFF.

V is TRBV29-1 and J is TRBJ2-2, with TRBD1 matching over 8 bases. This CDR3 spans 13 amino acids. The J segment lost 5 bases and the V segment lost 6 bases, leaving 5 bases of the junction unmatched. Germline CDR1 SQVTM, CDR2 ANQGSEA. CDR3 in amino acids: CSVRTGITGELFF. CDR3 in DNA: TGCAGCGTCCGGACAGGGATAACCGGGGAGCTGTTTTTT.

The V call is TRBV20-1, the J call TRBJ2-3; D may be TRBD2 (7 bases). Germline CDR1 and CDR2: DFQATT and SNEGSKA (reference sequence). The CDR3 contains 13 residues. CDR3 in DNA: TGCTCCCTTACCGGGGGGCCCCGAGATACGCAGTATTTT. It is translated as CSLTGGPRDTQYF.

The rearrangement uses TRBV10-3 and TRBJ2-2; TRBD1 matches 7 bases. J was trimmed by 5 bases and V by 11 bases; bases with no gene match: 8. The CDR3 has 13 amino acids. CDR1 is ENHRY, CDR2 SYGVKD, per germline. In DNA form, the CDR3 reads TGTGCCCTGCGACAGGGACGAACCGGGGAGCTGTTTTTT. Amino acid sequence: CALRQGRTGELFF.

This clonotype appeared a few times. The rearrangement joins TRBV6-2 or TRBV6-3 to TRBJ2-7; a weak D match, TRBD1 (5 bases). The CDR3 runs to 13 residues. V lost 11 bases to trimming and J lost 2 bases, with 16 bases between them. The germline V gene encodes CDR1 MNHEY and CDR2 SVGEGT. The CDR3 spells CAGQKKNTYEQYF. The DNA of the CDR3 is TGTGCCGGACAAAAGAAGAACACCTACGAGCAGTACTTC.

The rearrangement joins TRBV5-1 to TRBJ2-1; D is perhaps TRBD2 (7 bases). With 4 bases removed from V and 8 bases from J, the gap between germline ends came to 16 bases. Germline V lookup: CDR1 SGHRS, CDR2 YFSETQ. The length of the CDR3 is 14 residues. The CDR3 loop reads CASSDPQGGDEQFF. The CDR3 region has the DNA TGCGCCAGCAGCGACCCACAGGGAGGGGATGAGCAGTTCTTC.

This clonotype was picked up a small number of times. The genes are TRBV4-3 and TRBJ2-4; TRBD2 matches 8 bases. The CDR3 extends over 16 amino acids. Germline-derived CDR1 and CDR2 are LGHNA and YSLEER. Trimming cost V 2 bases and J 9 bases; bases outside gene matches: 12. The CDR3 here is CASSQQTSGGRGIQYF. The DNA for the CDR3 is TGCGCCAGCAGCCAACAAACGAGCGGGGGTCGAGGCATTCAGTACTTC.

The rearrangement joins TRBV28 to TRBJ1-6; the D gene is possibly TRBD1 (6 bases). Germline values: CDR1 MDHEN, CDR2 SYDVKM. The length of the CDR3 is 15 residues. V was clipped by 6 bases and J by 1 base, with 10 bases between them. The CDR3 here is CASRTGRSYNSPLHF. The CDR3, as DNA: TGTGCCAGCAGAACAGGGAGGTCCTATAATTCACCCCTCCACTTT.

In its sample, this clonotype was seen a few times. The chain links TRBV20-1 to TRBJ2-7; no definite D call. The length of the CDR3 is 13 residues. Per germline, CDR1 DFQATT and CDR2 SNEGSKA (reference sequence). The germline V and J ends were trimmed by 3 bases and 0 bases, with 9 bases remaining between them. The CDR3 DNA reads TGCAGTGCTAGCCGAACAAACTCCTACGAGCAGTACTTC. This encodes CSASRTNSYEQYF.

Only a few counts were recorded for this clonotype. This CDR3 is CSATKDGDTDTQYF. Here the CDR3 DNA reads TGCAGTGCGACGAAAGACGGAGACACAGATACGCAGTATTTT. The V gene is TRBV20-1, the J gene TRBJ2-3; D gene uncertain. The germline V and J ends were trimmed by 6 bases and 2 bases, with 15 bases remaining between them. CDR1 and CDR2 from the germline V gene are DFQATT and SNEGSKA (reference sequence). The CDR3 consists of 14 residues.

The chain carries TRBV15 and TRBJ2-1; no definite D call. Germline V gives CDR1 LNHNV, CDR2 YYDKDF (reference sequence). There are 16 residues in the CDR3. V was pared by 4 bases and J by 4 bases, with 17 bases between. The DNA for the CDR3 is TGTGCCACCAGCAACTACGACATTAGCTATTACAATGAGCAGTTCTTC. This translates into CATSNYDISYYNEQFF.

This rearrangement joins TRBV29-1 to TRBJ2-1; either TRBD1 or TRBD2 may supply D (5 bases each). The V end lost 5 bases, the J end lost 0 bases, and 14 bases lay between the germline ends. CDR3 length equals 15 residues. Germline loops: CDR1 SQVTM, CDR2 ANQGSEA. The CDR3 loop reads CSVLPGRLSYNEQFF. As DNA, the CDR3 is TGCAGCGTTCTGCCGGGGCGGCTCTCCTACAATGAGCAGTTCTTC.

The genes are TRBV12-3 or TRBV12-4 and TRBJ1-1; maybe TRBD1 (5 bases). This CDR3 spans 16 amino acids. Trimming pared 5 bases from V and 4 bases from J, leaving 20 bases between. The CDR3 region has the DNA TGTGCCAGCAGTCCCATGCAGGGAACCTCTCGCACTGAAGCTTTCTTT. It is translated as CASSPMQGTSRTEAFF.

This clonotype has just a few counts. The J gene is TRBJ2-1, the V gene TRBV28, with D possibly matching TRBD2 (6 bases). This CDR3 has 13 residues. Trimming left V 6 bases short and J 10 bases short, with 16 bases between. Germline V gene lookup returns CDR1 MDHEN and CDR2 SYDVKM. The CDR3: CASRGGRVREQFF. In DNA form, the CDR3 reads TGTGCCAGCAGGGGGGGAAGGGTACGAGAGCAGTTCTTC.

Comment on this clonotype: One base away lies a much larger clone, so this may be a sequencing read error. The V call is TRBV15, the J call TRBJ2-7; D perhaps matches TRBD2 (5 bases). The CDR3 is made up of 13 amino acids. Germline-derived CDR1 and CDR2 are LNHNV and YYDKDF (reference sequence). CDR3 DNA: TGTCCCACCAGCAGAGATCGGGGTTACGAGCAGTACTTC. Residues: CPTSRDRGYEQYF.

V and J are TRBV5-1 and TRBJ2-1; 9 positions match TRBD2. This CDR3 contains 16 residues. Losses at the gene ends were 0 bases for V and 2 bases for J; bases not matched to a gene: 3. Germline V gene lookup returns CDR1 SGHRS and CDR2 YFSETQ. DNA for the CDR3: TGCGCCAGCAGCTTGGCCCTAGCGGGACCCTACAATGAGCAGTTCTTC. It translates to CASSLALAGPYNEQFF. The whole variable domain, remainder taken from reference TRBV5-1 and TRBJ2-1, is KAGVTQTPRYLIKTRGQQVTLSCSPISGHRSVSWYQQTPGQGLQFLFEYFSETQRNKGNFPGRFSGRQFSNSRSEMNVSTLELGDSALYLCASSLALAGPYNEQFFGPGTRLTVL.

The rearrangement links TRBV7-9 to TRBJ2-5; D not resolved. This CDR3 contains 12 residues. With 5 bases removed from V and 2 bases from J, the gap between germline ends came to 6 bases. CDR1 is SEHNR, CDR2 FQNEAQ, per germline (reference sequence). The CDR3 coding sequence is TGTGCCAGCAGCCATAATCAAGAGACCCAGTACTTC. As protein: CASSHNQETQYF.

V and J are TRBV3-1 and TRBJ2-1; D remains unclear. The germline V gene encodes CDR1 LGHDT and CDR2 YNNKEL (reference sequence). V was shortened by 0 bases and J by 5 bases, with 8 bases between the two germline ends. This CDR3 spans 14 amino acids. CDR3 sequence reads: CASSQDPLNNEQFF. DNA for the CDR3: TGTGCCAGCAGCCAAGATCCCCTGAACAATGAGCAGTTCTTC.

V and J are TRBV19 and TRBJ2-3, with no clear D. Germline V gene data show CDR1 as LNHDA and CDR2 as SQIVND (reference sequence). V was shortened by 7 bases and J by 1 base, with 9 bases between the two germline ends. CDR3 size: 13 residues. The CDR3 reads CASTQRGTDTQYF. CDR3 DNA sequence: TGTGCCAGTACCCAGCGTGGCACAGATACGCAGTATTTT.

This chain links TRBV7-8 with TRBJ2-3; D gene uncertain. The germline gives CDR1 SGHVS, CDR2 FQNEAQ. V lost 6 bases to trimming and J lost 3 bases, with 16 bases between them. The CDR3 totals 15 residues. CDR3 sequence (DNA): TGTGCCAGCAGGCCGAGCCAGCTGGAGACAGATACGCAGTATTTT. Protein: CASRPSQLETDTQYF.

V usage is TRBV4-3 and J usage is TRBJ1-1; no firm D call. The CDR3 contains 13 residues. CDR1 LGHNA and CDR2 YSLEER come from the germline V gene. V shed 0 bases and J shed 2 bases, with 4 bases lying between them. The CDR3 protein is CASSQEENTEAFF. CDR3 in DNA: TGCGCCAGCAGCCAAGAGGAAAACACTGAAGCTTTCTTT.

This clonotype was picked up a small number of times. The chain couples TRBV5-1 to TRBJ2-1, with unresolved D. Germline CDR1 reads SGHRS; CDR2 reads YFSETQ. Trimming removed 4 bases at V and 4 bases at J, with 18 bases between. The CDR3 is 16 residues long. In DNA form, the CDR3 reads TGCGCCAGCAGCCCGGGTCGTCGTCCTCAATACAATGAGCAGTTCTTC. Translation: CASSPGRRPQYNEQFF.

In its sample, this clonotype was seen many times. The chain carries TRBV10-3 and TRBJ2-1; D is uncertain. Trimming removed 9 bases at V and 7 bases at J, with 13 bases between. CDR1 and CDR2 (germline): ENHRY, SYGVKD. The CDR3 extends over 12 amino acids. The CDR3 DNA reads as TGTGCCATTCGACGGTCCGGGAATGAGCAGTTCTTC. This codes for CAIRRSGNEQFF.

The chain employs TRBV6-6 and TRBJ2-3, with 8 bases lining up with TRBD1. Trimming removed 7 bases from V and 1 base from J; junction bases left unmatched: 10. Germline V gives CDR1 MNHNY, CDR2 SVGAGI (reference sequence). The CDR3 loop spans 16 amino acids. The CDR3, as DNA: TGTGCCAGCAAAAAGAAGACAGGGGCGGGCACAGATACGCAGTATTTT. This translates into CASKKKTGAGTDTQYF.

The chain combines TRBV5-1 with TRBJ2-1; D perhaps matches TRBD2 (5 bases). V lost 4 bases and J lost 4, with 15 bases in between. The CDR3 sequence is 15 residues long. The V gene's germline CDR1 is SGHRS and CDR2 YFSETQ. The DNA for the CDR3 is TGCGCCAGCAGCGCCCCAAGTAGCGTGTACAATGAGCAGTTCTTC. Its translation is CASSAPSSVYNEQFF.

V usage is TRBV10-3 and J usage is TRBJ2-3; tentatively, D is TRBD2 (6 bases). V was trimmed by 6 bases and J by 4 bases, leaving 17 bases between them. The V gene's germline CDR1 is ENHRY and CDR2 SYGVKD. The CDR3 runs 15 residues. CDR3 sequence (DNA): TGTGCCATCAGCAGACTAGAAGCGACGGCAGATACGCAGTATTTT. Amino acid sequence: CAISRLEATADTQYF.